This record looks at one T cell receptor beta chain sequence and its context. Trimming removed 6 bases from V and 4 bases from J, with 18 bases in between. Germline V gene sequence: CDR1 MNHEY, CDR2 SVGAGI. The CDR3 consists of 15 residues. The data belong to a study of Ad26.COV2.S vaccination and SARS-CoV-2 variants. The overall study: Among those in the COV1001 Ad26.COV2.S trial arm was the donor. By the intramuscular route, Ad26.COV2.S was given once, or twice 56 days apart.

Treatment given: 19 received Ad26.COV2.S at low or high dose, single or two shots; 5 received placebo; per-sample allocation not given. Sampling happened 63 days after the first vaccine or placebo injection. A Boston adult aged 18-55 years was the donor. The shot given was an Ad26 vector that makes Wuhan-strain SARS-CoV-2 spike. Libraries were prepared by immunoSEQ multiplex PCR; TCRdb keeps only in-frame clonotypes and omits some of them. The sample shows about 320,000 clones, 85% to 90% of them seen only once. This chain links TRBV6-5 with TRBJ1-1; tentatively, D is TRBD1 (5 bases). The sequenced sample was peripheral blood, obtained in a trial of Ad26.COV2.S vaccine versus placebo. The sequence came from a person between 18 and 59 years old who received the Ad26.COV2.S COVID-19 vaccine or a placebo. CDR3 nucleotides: TGTGCCAGCAGCCAAGGTAGGACATCGAGCACTGAAGCTTTCTTT. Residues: CASSQGRTSSTEAFF.